Shown below are 13 T cell receptor beta chains from a single sample sequenced in a study of blood T cell repertoires in COVID-19. Libraries were prepared by immunoSEQ multiplex PCR; TCRdb keeps only in-frame clonotypes and omits some of them. The sample has roughly 200,000 clones, over 80% seen once. The sequenced material came from peripheral blood. The receptors were sampled from a young woman with COVID-19, enrolled during active disease.

The chain joins TRBV2 to TRBJ1-4; no clear D. Trimming took off 4 bases at V and 5 bases at J, with 11 bases between the two ends. CDR3 length equals 14 residues. In germline, CDR1 is SNHLY, CDR2 FYNNEI. The CDR3 loop is CASSVSRWNEKLFF. DNA for the CDR3: TGTGCCAGCAGTGTATCGAGGTGGAATGAAAAACTGTTTTTT.

The CDR3 region has the DNA TGTGCCAGCAGCCAAGAATGGCGGGGCGGGGGGAAGCAGTTCTTC. It encodes CASSQEWRGGGKQFF. The V gene is TRBV4-2, the J gene TRBJ2-1; 8 nucleotides match TRBD2. V trimming: 0 bases; J trimming: 11 bases; junction bases outside the gene matches: 9. Germline values: CDR1 LGHNA, CDR2 YNFKEQ. The CDR3 runs to 15 residues.

The chain uses TRBV6-5 and TRBJ1-5; D remains unclear. V gave up 5 bases and J gave up 8 bases, with 13 bases separating them. The CDR3 contains 13 residues. Per the germline V gene, CDR1 is MNHEY and CDR2 is SVGAGI. The CDR3 DNA follows: TGTGCCAGCAGTCGTTCTCTGGGAGAGCCCCAGCATTTT. Protein sequence: CASSRSLGEPQHF.

The chain joins TRBV5-5 to TRBJ1-2; D is unclear. CDR3 length: 15 residues. Trimming stripped 3 bases from V and 8 bases from J, with 20 bases between. The germline V gene has CDR1 SGHKS and CDR2 YYEKEE (reference sequence). Written as DNA, the CDR3 is TGTGCCAGCAGCTGGGAGCCGGGCCCCCGTAGCGGCTACACCTTC. The encoded protein is CASSWEPGPRSGYTF. Together with reference TRBV5-5 and TRBJ1-2, the CDR3 gives the full variable domain: DAGVTQSPTHLIKTRGQQVTLRCSPISGHKSVSWYQQVLGQGPQFIFQYYEKEERGRGNFPDRFSARQFPNYSSELNVNALLLGDSALYLCASSWEPGPRSGYTFGSGTRLTVV.

V usage is TRBV5-1 and J usage is TRBJ2-1; TRBD1 agrees at 11 bases. This CDR3 contains 16 residues. Germline CDR1 reads SGHRS; CDR2 reads YFSETQ. The ends lost 4 bases at V and 7 bases at J; junction bases unmatched: 10. The CDR3 loop is CASSGSGQGARNEQFF. CDR3 in DNA: TGCGCCAGCAGCGGATCCGGACAGGGGGCGCGGAATGAGCAGTTCTTC.

The genes are TRBV6-6 and TRBJ1-5, with TRBD1 matching over 9 bases. Per the germline V gene, CDR1 is MNHNY and CDR2 is SVGAGI (reference sequence). CDR3 length: 22 residues. The trim removed 5 bases at V and 1 base at J, leaving 24 bases unmatched. The CDR3 DNA sequence: TGTGCCAGCAGTCGCCGGGACAGGGAGATCGGATGGGCTAATGGGAGCAATCAGCCCCAGCATTTT. It specifies CASSRRDREIGWANGSNQPQHF.

J is TRBJ2-7 and V is TRBV5-5; TRBD2 matches 8 bases. The CDR3 loop spans 15 amino acids. From germline, CDR1 is SGHKS and CDR2 YYEKEE (reference sequence). Trimming at V came to 7 bases and at J to 4 bases, leaving 13 bases not matched to a gene. CDR3 residues: CASAAGGSLTYEQYF. The CDR3 bases are TGTGCCAGCGCCGCGGGAGGAAGCTTGACGTACGAGCAGTACTTC.

The chain links TRBV4-3 to TRBJ1-3; D remains ambiguous. CDR3 size: 17 residues. Germline V gene lookup returns CDR1 LGHNA and CDR2 YSLEER. Trimming shortened V by 0 bases and J by 0 bases, and 12 bases separated the two germline ends. DNA of the CDR3: TGCGCCAGCAGCCAAGATGTCCCGTCTTTCTCTGGAAACACCATATATTTT. It is translated as CASSQDVPSFSGNTIYF.

The rearrangement uses TRBV7-9 and TRBJ2-7; 12 positions match TRBD1. Looked up from germline, CDR1 is SEHNR and CDR2 is FQNEAQ (reference sequence). The CDR3 has 16 residues. V was pared by 5 bases and J by 5 bases, with 10 bases of the junction left unmatched. The CDR3 nucleotides are TGTGCCAGCAGCCTGGGACCGGGACAGGGGGCTGACGAGCAGTACTTC. Protein sequence: CASSLGPGQGADEQYF.

This clone appeared a few times. J is TRBJ2-7 and V is TRBV7-2, with TRBD2 matching 15 bases. With V trimmed by 5 bases and J by 10 bases, 15 bases remained unmatched. This CDR3 comprises 17 residues. CDR1 SGHTA and CDR2 FQGNSA come from the germline V gene. The chain's CDR3 is CASSPLGLAGGTTLQYF. For the CDR3, the DNA is TGTGCCAGCAGCCCTCTGGGACTAGCGGGAGGTACTACGCTACAGTACTTC. Full variable domain (rest looked up from reference TRBV7-2 and TRBJ2-7): GAGVSQSPSNKVTEKGKDVELRCDPISGHTALYWYRQSLGQGLEFLIYFQGNSAPDKSGLPSDRFSAERTGGSVSTLTIQRTQQEDSAVYLCASSPLGLAGGTTLQYFGPGTRLTVT.

This clone was seen only a few times. CDR3 DNA: TGTGCCAGCAGCTTAACCGGGACGAACACCGGGGAGCTGTTTTTT. This codes for CASSLTGTNTGELFF. The chain links TRBV7-9 to TRBJ2-2; TRBD2 is a possible D gene (5 bases). The V end lost 2 bases, the J end lost 0 bases, and 7 bases lay between the germline ends. This CDR3 spans 15 amino acids. The germline gives CDR1 SEHNR, CDR2 FQNEAQ (reference sequence).

This clone showed up just once. The rearrangement joins TRBV5-4 to TRBJ1-3; D is undetermined. The CDR3 is 14 amino acids. With 0 bases removed from V and 4 bases from J, the gap between germline ends came to 8 bases. Germline-derived CDR1 and CDR2 are SGHNT and YYREEE (reference sequence). CDR3 protein: CASSLGGLGNTIYF. CDR3 nucleotides: TGTGCCAGCAGCTTGGGAGGTCTCGGAAACACCATATATTTT.

The chain uses TRBV20-1 and TRBJ1-2; TRBD1 might be the D (5 bases). The CDR3 runs to 11 residues. CDR1 is DFQATT and CDR2 is SNEGSKA in the germline V gene (reference sequence). V was cut by 3 bases and J by 12 bases, with 14 bases left in between. CDR3 in DNA: TGCAGTGCTAGTCAAGGGGCCCTCCACACCTTC. Amino acid sequence: CSASQGALHTF.